The subject of this entry is one T cell receptor (beta chain). The record originates from a study of blood T cell repertoires in COVID-19. Study-wide context: Samples representing acute and convalescent COVID-19 were sourced from the United States, Italy and Spain. T cells, B-cell-depleted T cells, or PBMCs provided the cDNA or gDNA that served as material.

As originally analysed: Reference gene primer amplification gave nucleated cell count estimates. The table came from immunoSEQ multiplex PCR; TCRdb's copy has only in-frame clones and leaves some out. The DNA was the basis for D and trimming; V, J and clone size are from that table. The profile shows roughly 150,000 clones, 75% to 90% of them singletons. J was trimmed by 7 bases and V by 5 bases; bases with no gene match: 12. The germline V gene encodes CDR1 SSHAT and CDR2 FNYEAQ (reference sequence). The CDR3 extends over 16 amino acids. The source of this sequence is an elderly woman with acute or convalescent COVID-19. This chain links TRBV7-7 with TRBJ2-5; 11 bases fit TRBD2. The sequenced sample was peripheral blood. CDR3 residues: CASSPSTSGSTGTQYF. CDR3 nucleotide sequence: TGTGCCAGCAGCCCCTCCACTAGCGGGAGTACGGGGACCCAGTACTTC.